This TCR beta chain originates from a study of blood T cell repertoires in COVID-19. Study background: The United States, Italy and Spain were the sources of the acute and convalescent COVID-19 samples.

From germline, CDR1 is SGHAT and CDR2 FQDESV (reference sequence). J was trimmed by 3 bases and V by 4 bases; bases with no gene match: 6. This CDR3 contains 15 residues. Sequenced by immunoSEQ multiplex PCR; TCRdb stores in-frame clones only, minus some. The table includes about 170,000 clones, around 85% detected once. Sequenced material: peripheral blood. The rearrangement uses TRBV11-1 and TRBJ2-7; TRBD1 agrees at 10 bases. This TCR came from an elderly man with COVID-19, enrolled during active disease. CDR3 bases: TGTGCCAGCAGCTCCCGGGACAGGGGTTTCTACGAGCAGTACTTC. Protein sequence: CASSSRDRGFYEQYF.